What follows is one T cell receptor beta chain and its context. This clonotype was detected ten times or more. Its recognized antigen is unknown. Per-base quality was not reported, and no clone a single base away is much larger than it. Explained via the paper, the time point label denotes: newly diagnosed GD, antithyroid drugs for less than 3 months. For both TCR sequencing and RNA sequencing, RNA was extracted from PBMCs in TRIzol. The diagnosis of Graves' disease followed American Thyroid Association guidelines. Recruitment of patients was carried out at an endocrinology department in Xi'an, China. Each patient gave roughly 8.4 milliliters of peripheral blood, collected in an EDTA anticoagulant tube. Ficoll Paque Plus density gradient separation was used to isolate PBMCs, and no further T cell sorting was done. An Agilent 2100 Bioanalyzer and agarose gel were used to check RNA quality, and a NanoDrop 2000 was used to measure RNA concentration.

The CDR3 runs 15 amino acids, cysteine and phenylalanine included. The entry retains the CDR3 DNA only, 45 bases that are in frame from base 1. V lost 5 bases and J lost 1 base; the stretch between them is 14 bases long. This entry belongs to a study of regulatory T cells in long-lasting Graves disease (dated by TCRdb to 2020 to 2023). About the full investigation: Patients with newly diagnosed Graves' disease had been on antithyroid drugs for under 3 months. Patients with persistent Graves' disease were compared with patients with newly diagnosed Graves' disease using TCR sequencing and RNA sequencing of peripheral blood. A total of about 33 samples underwent TCR sequencing, from about 13 patients with persistent Graves' disease and 20 patients with newly diagnosed Graves' disease. The study was conducted in China and was registered as a clinical trial.

What the research found in general, with its limitations: Lower TCR Shannon entropy and fewer highly expanded clones were observed in persistent Graves' disease patients than in newly diagnosed patients, which suggested clonal expansion. As a limitation, the authors acknowledged that the small sample size may reduce accuracy. More public clonotypes were shared among persistent patients (over 2,500) than among newly diagnosed patients (approximately 930). Only peripheral blood was studied, because thyroid tissue, the primary lesion, was inaccessible. Persistent disease showed preferential use of TRBV28, TRBJ1-2 and TRBJ2-5, whereas newly diagnosed disease favored TRBV20-1 and TRBJ2-1. Sequencing and analysis were restricted to the TCR beta chain.

Libraries were constructed by multiplex PCR. For sequencing, an Illumina HiSeq 4000 was employed. TCR beta libraries were built with iRepertoire HTBI primers and Arm-PCR amplification of CDR3 regions. Before sequencing, the PCR products went through gel purification. The paper's processing steps were these. Across samples, 62 TRBV and 13 to 15 TRBJ segments were identified and used for gene usage analysis of CDR3 amino acid clonotypes. COPE and FqMerger were used to merge the filtered high-quality paired reads into contigs. BLAST was used to align contigs to the IMGT TRBV, TRBD and TRBJ reference genes, and CDR3 was defined following IMGT. Any clonotype with a frequency above 0.1% was classified as a highly expanded clone. Shannon entropy was used to measure repertoire diversity, and the Gini coefficient was used to measure V-J evenness. Public clonotypes were defined as clonotypes shared by more than one individual. The raw public data were reprocessed by TCRdb itself: fastp quality trimming at Q25, MiXCR clonotype calling, in-frame beta chains only. Rows matching on CDR3 protein sequence are summarized as one entry with the most common DNA and genes. These V and J calls rely on TCRdb rather than the paper's analysis. This sample is represented by a few hundred thousand distinct CDR3 sequences; about 13% of them were singletons. Over 7.5% of the sample belongs to the ten largest clones.

The sample was also linked to a second study, of T cells in Graves' hyperthyroidism and ophthalmopathy. In that second paper, the authors write: A patient counted as having stable Graves' hyperthyroidism if no progression to ophthalmopathy occurred over 18 months of follow-up. The hyperthyroidism patients were between 18 and 65 years old and newly diagnosed, with a disease duration of less than 2 months. Any patient with an uncontrolled infection, another autoimmune disease, pregnancy or lactation was excluded. Diagnoses relied on clinical symptoms, serum thyroxine and TRAb, thyroid ultrasound and orbital computed tomography. The TCR CDR3 was subjected to a first round of RT-PCR using the HTBI primer set and the Qiagen OneStep RT-PCR kit. Most expanded thyroid clonotypes (frequency above 0.001) were also detected in blood, a finding suggesting that blood repertoires may reflect thyroid immune responses. Ophthalmopathy was separated from stable hyperthyroidism by a 13 V-J signature model, with approximately 86% sensitivity and 81% to 82% specificity obtained in cross-validation and 80%/75% obtained in testing. During validation, the model predicted progression to ophthalmopathy a median of around 6 months ahead of onset, with around 65% sensitivity and around 73% specificity. To identify distinguishing TCR V-J signatures, a discovery cohort of 100 or so patients was used, comprising some 43 with Graves' ophthalmopathy and under 60 with stable Graves' hyperthyroidism. An independent validation cohort of about 20 hyperthyroidism patients and 17 patients who later progressed to ophthalmopathy tested prospective prediction of ophthalmopathy. The roughly 100 discovery patients were randomly divided into training and test sets at a 7:3 ratio. In addition, the study compared T-cell repertoires in thyroid tissue and in blood from six Graves' hyperthyroidism patients. Following sampling, methimazole starting at 30 mg daily was given to hyperthyroidism patients, and high-dose intravenous methylprednisolone was given to ophthalmopathy patients. Libraries were constructed in a second round of multiplex PCR, after which size selection and purification were carried out. Paired-end sequencing of the libraries was performed with 100 bp reads on an Illumina HiSeq2000. SOAPnuke was used to process the raw data, removing reads that contained adapters or uncalled bases, had a mean Phred below 15, or lacked an exact match to the constant primer or identifier. High-quality paired reads were merged using COPE v1.2.5, and each unique nucleotide sequence was defined as a clonotype. Clonotypes were aligned to IMGT TRBV, TRBD and TRBJ reference segments using MiTCR v1.1. Analysis was restricted to V-J combinations with a frequency above 0.0001, which covered roughly 99% of repertoires. The TCS score was defined as F50 (clonal expansion) divided by E x V (chaos), with BLOSUM62-based TCRdist calculated between CDR3 peptides within each V-J. Welch's t-statistics and random forest reduced roughly 500 V-J features to 13, which were used in a naive Bayes classifier (R e1071). Sample size was not statistically predetermined, and blinding of investigators to group allocation was not performed. The paper reports TCR Vbeta CDR3 sequencing of fewer than 150 peripheral blood samples: approximately 41 ophthalmopathy, under 80 hyperthyroidism and around 17 progressor patients.

The sequence was obtained from a young man with Graves disease. Donor details come from another sample of the same person, matched by shared clones. The sequence joins TRBV12-3 or TRBV12-4 to TRBJ2-5; TRBD2 might be the D gene, on 6 matching bases. This specimen consisted of peripheral blood mononuclear cells (PBMCs), obtained at new diagnosis, from a patient treated with antithyroid drugs. The CDR3 corresponds to CASSHVGGTQETQYF. The sequenced DNA: TGTGCCAGCAGTCACGTCGGCGGGACCCAAGAGACCCAGTACTTC.